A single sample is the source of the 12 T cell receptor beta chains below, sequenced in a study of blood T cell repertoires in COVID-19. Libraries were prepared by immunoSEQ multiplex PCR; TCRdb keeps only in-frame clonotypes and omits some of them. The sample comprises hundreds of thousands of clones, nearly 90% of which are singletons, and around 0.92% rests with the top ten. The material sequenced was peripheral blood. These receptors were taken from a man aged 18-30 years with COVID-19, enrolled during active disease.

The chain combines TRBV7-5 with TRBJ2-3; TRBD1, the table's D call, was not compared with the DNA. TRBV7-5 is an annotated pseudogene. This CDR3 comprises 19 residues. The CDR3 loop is CVRSSRIYRGPQSTDTQYF. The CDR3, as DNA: TGTGTCAGAAGCTCCCGCATTTACAGGGGACCTCAGTCAACAGATACGCAGTATTTT.

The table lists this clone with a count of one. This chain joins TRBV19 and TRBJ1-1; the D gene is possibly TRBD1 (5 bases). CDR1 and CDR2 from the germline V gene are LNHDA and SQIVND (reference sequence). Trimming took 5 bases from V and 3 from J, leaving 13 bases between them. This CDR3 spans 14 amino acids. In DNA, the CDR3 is TGTGCCAGTAGTTTCACAGGTGGGGACACTGAAGCTTTCTTT. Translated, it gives CASSFTGGDTEAFF.

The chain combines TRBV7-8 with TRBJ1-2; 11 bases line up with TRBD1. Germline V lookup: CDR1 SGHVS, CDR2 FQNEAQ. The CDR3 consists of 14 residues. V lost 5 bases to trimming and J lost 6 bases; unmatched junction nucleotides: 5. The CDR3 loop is CASSPRTGGDGYTF. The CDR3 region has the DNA TGTGCCAGCAGCCCGCGGACAGGGGGCGATGGCTACACCTTC.

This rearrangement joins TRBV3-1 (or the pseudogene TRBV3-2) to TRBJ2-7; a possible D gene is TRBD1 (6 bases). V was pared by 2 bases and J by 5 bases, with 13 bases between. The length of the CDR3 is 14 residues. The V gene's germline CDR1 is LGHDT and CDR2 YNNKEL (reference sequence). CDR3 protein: CASSQRTANDEQYF. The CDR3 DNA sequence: TGTGCCAGCAGCCAACGGACAGCGAACGACGAGCAGTACTTC.

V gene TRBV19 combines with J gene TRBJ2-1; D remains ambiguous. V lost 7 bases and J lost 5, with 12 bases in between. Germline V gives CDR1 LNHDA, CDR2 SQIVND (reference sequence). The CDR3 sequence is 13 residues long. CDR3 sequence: CASTPSGHNEQFF. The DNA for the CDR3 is TGTGCCAGTACACCTTCAGGCCACAATGAGCAGTTCTTC.

The CDR3 bases are TGTGCCAGCAGCTTCTCACTAGCGGAGACCACAGATACGCAGTATTTT. Protein sequence: CASSFSLAETTDTQYF. J is TRBJ2-3 and V is TRBV5-5; TRBD2 matches 8 bases. The CDR3 totals 16 residues. The trim removed 2 bases at V and 2 bases at J, leaving 7 bases unmatched. The germline V gene has CDR1 SGHKS and CDR2 YYEKEE (reference sequence).

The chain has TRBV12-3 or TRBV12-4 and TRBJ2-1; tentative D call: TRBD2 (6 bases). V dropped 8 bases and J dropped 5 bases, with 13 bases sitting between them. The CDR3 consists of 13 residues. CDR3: CASGTSVHNEQFF. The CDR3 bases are TGTGCCAGCGGGACTTCCGTCCACAATGAGCAGTTCTTC.

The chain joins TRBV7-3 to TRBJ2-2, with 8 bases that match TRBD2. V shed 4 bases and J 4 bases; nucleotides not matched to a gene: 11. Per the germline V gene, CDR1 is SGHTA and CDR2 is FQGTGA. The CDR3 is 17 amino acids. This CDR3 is CASSSLGTRVGTGELFF. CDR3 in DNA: TGTGCCAGCAGCTCTCTGGGGACTAGAGTCGGCACCGGGGAGCTGTTTTTT.

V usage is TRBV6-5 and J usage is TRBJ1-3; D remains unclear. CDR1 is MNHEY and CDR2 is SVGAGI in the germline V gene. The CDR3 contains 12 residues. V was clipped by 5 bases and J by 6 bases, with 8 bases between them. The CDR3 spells CASSPGENTIYF. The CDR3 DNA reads TGTGCCAGCAGTCCCGGAGAAAACACCATATATTTT.

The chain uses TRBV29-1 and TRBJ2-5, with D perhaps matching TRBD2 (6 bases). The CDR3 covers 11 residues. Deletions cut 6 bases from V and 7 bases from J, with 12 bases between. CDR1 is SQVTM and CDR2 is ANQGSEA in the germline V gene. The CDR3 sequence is CSVGVGGTQYF. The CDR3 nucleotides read TGCAGCGTAGGCGTGGGGGGGACCCAGTACTTC.

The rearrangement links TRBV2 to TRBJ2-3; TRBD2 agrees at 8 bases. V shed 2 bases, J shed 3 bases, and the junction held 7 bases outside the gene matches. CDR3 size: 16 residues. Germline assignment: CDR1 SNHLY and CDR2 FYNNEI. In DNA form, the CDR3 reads TGTGCCAGCAGTGAACACGGGAGGGCCGGGACAGATACGCAGTATTTT. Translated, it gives CASSEHGRAGTDTQYF.

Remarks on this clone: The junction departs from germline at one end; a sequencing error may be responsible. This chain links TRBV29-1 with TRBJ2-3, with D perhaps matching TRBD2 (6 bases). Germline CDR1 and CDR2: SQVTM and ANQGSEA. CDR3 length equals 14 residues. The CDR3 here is CSVEERVRTDTQYF. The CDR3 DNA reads TGCAGCGTCGAAGAGCGGGTGCGCACAGATACGCAGTATTTT.